This entry features one TCR beta chain sequence. These data originate in a study of molecular identifiers for immune sequencing clone quantification. Via MiXCR, TCRdb re-called the PCR reads, giving one row per CDR3 protein. This table has 490,000 or so distinct CDR3 sequences, 20% to 25% appearing once. The V gene lost 1 base and the J gene lost 2 bases, with 9 bases spanning the gap. Germline V lookup: CDR1 MGHRA, CDR2 YSYEKL. This CDR3 is 14 amino acids long. Researchers sorted naive CD8 T cells as cells that were CD8+CD4-CCR7+CD45RA+. Specimen: naive CD8+ T cells from blood, with Jurkat cell RNA spiked in. As to subset: FACS-sorted CD8+CD4-CCR7+CD45RA+ naive T cells. This clonotype was obtained from a human donor in good health. Some libraries in this study had Jurkat cell RNA spiked in. The chain joins TRBV4-1 to TRBJ2-7, with D tentatively TRBD1 (5 bases). This chain's CDR3 is CASSQASRAYEQYF. The CDR3, as DNA: TGCGCCAGCAGCCAAGCCAGCAGGGCCTACGAGCAGTACTTC.